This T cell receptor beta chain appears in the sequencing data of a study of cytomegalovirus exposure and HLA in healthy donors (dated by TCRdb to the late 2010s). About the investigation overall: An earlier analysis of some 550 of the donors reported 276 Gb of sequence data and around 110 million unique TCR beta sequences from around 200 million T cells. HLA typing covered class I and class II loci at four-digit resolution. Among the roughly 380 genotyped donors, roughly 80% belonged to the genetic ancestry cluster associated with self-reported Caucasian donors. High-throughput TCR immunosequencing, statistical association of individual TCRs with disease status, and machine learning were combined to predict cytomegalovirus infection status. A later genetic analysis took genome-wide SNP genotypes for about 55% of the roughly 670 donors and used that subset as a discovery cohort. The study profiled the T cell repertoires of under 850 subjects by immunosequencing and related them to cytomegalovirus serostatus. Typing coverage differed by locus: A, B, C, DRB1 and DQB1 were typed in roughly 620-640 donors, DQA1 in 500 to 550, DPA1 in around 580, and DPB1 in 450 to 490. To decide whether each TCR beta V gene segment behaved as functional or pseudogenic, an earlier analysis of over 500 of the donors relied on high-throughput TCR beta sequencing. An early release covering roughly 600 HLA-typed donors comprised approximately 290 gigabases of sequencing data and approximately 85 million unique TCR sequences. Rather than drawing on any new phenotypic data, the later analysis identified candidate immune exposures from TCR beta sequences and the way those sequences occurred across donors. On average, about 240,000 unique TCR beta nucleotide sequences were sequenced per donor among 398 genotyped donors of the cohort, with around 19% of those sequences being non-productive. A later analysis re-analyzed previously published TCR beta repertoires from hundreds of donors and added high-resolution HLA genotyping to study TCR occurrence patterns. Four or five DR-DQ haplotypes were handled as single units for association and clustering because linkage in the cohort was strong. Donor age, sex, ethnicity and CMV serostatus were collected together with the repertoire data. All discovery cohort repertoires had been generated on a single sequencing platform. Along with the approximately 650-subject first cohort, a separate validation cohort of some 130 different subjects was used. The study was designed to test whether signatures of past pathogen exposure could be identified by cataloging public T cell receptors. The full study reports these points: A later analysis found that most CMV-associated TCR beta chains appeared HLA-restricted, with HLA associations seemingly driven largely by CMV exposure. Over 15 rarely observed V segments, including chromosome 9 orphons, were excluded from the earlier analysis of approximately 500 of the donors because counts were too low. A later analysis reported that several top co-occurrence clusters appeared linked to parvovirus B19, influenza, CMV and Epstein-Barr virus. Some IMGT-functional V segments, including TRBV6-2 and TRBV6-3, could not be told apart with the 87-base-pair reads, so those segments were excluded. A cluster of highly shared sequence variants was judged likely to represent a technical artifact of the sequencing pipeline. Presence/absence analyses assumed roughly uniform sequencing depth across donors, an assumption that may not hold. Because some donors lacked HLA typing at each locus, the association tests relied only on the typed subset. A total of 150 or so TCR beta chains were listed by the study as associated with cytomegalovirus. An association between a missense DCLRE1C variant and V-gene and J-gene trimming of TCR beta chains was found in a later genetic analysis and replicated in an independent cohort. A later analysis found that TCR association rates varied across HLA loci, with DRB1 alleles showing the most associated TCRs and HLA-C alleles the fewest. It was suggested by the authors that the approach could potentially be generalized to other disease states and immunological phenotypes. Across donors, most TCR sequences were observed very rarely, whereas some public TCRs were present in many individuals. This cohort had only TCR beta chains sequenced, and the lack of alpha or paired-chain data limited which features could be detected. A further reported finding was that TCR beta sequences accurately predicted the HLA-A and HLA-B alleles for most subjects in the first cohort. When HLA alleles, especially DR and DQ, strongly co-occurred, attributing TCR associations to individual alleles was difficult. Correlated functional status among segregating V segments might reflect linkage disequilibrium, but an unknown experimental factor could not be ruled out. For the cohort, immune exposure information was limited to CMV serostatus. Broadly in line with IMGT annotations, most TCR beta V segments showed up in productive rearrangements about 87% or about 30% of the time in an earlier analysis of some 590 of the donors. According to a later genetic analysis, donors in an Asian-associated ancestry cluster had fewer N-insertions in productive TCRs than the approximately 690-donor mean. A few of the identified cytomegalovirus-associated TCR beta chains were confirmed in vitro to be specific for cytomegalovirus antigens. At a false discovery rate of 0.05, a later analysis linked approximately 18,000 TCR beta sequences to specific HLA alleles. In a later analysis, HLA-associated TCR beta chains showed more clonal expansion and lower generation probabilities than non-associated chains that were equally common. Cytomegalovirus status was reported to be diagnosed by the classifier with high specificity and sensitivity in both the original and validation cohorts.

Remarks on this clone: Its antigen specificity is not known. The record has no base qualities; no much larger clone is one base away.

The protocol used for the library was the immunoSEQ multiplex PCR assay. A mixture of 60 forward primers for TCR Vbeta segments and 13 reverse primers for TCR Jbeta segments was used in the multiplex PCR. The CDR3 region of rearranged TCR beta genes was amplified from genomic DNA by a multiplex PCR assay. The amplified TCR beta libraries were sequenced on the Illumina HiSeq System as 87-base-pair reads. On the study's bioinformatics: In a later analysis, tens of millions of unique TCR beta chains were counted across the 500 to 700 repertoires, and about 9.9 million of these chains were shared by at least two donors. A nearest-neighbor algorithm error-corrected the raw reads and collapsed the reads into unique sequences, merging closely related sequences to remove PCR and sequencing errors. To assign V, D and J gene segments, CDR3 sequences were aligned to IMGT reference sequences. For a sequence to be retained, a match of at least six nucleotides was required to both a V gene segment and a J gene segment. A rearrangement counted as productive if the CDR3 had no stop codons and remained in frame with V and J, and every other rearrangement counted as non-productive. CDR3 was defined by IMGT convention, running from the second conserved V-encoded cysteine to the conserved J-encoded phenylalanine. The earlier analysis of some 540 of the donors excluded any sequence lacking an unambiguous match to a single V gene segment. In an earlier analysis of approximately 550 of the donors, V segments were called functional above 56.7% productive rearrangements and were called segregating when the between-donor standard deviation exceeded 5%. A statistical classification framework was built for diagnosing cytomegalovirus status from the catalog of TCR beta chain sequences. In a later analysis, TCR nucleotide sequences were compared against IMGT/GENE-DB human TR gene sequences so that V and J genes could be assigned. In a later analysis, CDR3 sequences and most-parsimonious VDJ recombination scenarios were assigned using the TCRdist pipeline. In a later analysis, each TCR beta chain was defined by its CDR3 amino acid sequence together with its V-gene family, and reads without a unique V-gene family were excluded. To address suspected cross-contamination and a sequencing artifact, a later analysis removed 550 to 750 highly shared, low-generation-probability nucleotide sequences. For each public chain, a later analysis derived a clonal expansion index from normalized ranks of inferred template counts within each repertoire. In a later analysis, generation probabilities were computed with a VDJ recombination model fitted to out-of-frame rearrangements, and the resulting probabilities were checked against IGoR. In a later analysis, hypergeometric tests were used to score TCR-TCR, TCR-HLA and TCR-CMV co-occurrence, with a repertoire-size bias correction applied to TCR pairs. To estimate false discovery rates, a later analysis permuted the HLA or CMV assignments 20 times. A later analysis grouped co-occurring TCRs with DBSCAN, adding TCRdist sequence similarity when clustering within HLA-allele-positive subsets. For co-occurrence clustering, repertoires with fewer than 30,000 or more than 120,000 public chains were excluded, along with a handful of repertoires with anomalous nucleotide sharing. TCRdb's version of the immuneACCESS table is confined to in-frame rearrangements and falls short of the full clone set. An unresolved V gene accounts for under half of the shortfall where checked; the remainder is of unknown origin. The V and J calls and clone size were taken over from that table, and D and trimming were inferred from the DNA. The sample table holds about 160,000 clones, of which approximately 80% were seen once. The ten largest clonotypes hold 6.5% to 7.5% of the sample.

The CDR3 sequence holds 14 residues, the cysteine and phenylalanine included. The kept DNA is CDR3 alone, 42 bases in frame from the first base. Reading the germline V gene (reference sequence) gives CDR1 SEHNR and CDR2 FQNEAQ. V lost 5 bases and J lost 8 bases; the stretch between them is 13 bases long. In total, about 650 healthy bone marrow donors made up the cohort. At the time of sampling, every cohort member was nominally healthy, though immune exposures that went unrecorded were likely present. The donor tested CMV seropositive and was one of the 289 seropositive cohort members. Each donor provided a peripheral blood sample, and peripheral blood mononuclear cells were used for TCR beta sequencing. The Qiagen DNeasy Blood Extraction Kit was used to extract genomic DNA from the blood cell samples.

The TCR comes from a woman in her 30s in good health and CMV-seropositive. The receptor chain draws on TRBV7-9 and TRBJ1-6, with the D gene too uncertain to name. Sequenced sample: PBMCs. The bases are TGTGCCAGCAGCGACCGGGAAGCGGATTCACCCCTCCACTTT. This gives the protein CASSDREADSPLHF.